The 13 T cell receptor beta chains given below trace back to one sample, sequenced in a study of blood T cell repertoires in COVID-19. TCRdb keeps only in-frame clones here, not all; method: immunoSEQ multiplex PCR. The sample contains 290,000 or so clones, 75% to 85% of which appear only once. What was sequenced was peripheral blood. The receptors originated from a man aged 50 to 60 with active or convalescent COVID-19.

The chain combines TRBV28 with TRBJ2-7, with 12 bases that match TRBD2. V gave up 7 bases and J gave up 0 bases; unmatched junction bases: 13. Germline V gene lookup returns CDR1 MDHEN and CDR2 SYDVKM. This CDR3 contains 18 residues. The CDR3 DNA reads TGTGCCAGCAACTGGCCGACTAGCGGGAGCCCAGACTCCTACGAGCAGTACTTC. This gives the protein CASNWPTSGSPDSYEQYF.

J is TRBJ2-7 and V is TRBV5-6; D perhaps matches TRBD1 (5 bases). Per germline, CDR1 SGHDT and CDR2 YYEEEE. V was cut by 6 bases and J by 3 bases, with 19 bases left in between. This CDR3 region has 15 residues. The CDR3 loop reads CASTSLGWGGYEQYF. For the CDR3, the DNA is TGTGCCAGCACCTCCTTGGGTTGGGGCGGCTACGAGCAGTACTTC.

The chain has TRBV30 and TRBJ1-5, with no clear D. V was pared by 2 bases and J by 2 bases, with 7 bases between. The germline CDR1 and CDR2 sequences are GTSNPN and SVGIG (reference sequence). The CDR3 covers 13 residues. CDR3 bases: TGTGCCTGGAGTTCCGGGGGCAATCAGCCCCAGCATTTT. This gives the protein CAWSSGGNQPQHF.

The chain joins TRBV28 to TRBJ2-5; D uncertain. Germline CDR1 MDHEN, CDR2 SYDVKM. The V end was cut by 3 bases, the J end by 3 bases, with 8 bases between. The CDR3 covers 13 residues. CDR3 in amino acids: CASSFWQEETQYF. The CDR3, as DNA: TGTGCCAGCAGTTTTTGGCAGGAAGAGACCCAGTACTTC.

V and J are TRBV27 and TRBJ1-2; D unclear. Germline V CDR1 and CDR2: MNHEY, SMNVEV (reference sequence). The CDR3 spans 14 residues. Between the trimmed V and J ends, which lost 0 bases and 3 bases, there was a span of 8 bases. As DNA, the CDR3 is TGTGCCAGCAGTTTATCCCGGGGAGACTATGGCTACACCTTC. It codes for CASSLSRGDYGYTF.

V is TRBV6-1 and J is TRBJ1-2; tentative D call: TRBD1 (6 bases). V lost 0 bases and J 3 bases, leaving 11 bases between the germline ends. From germline, CDR1 is MNHNS and CDR2 SASEGT. The CDR3 runs to 15 residues. Here the CDR3 reads CASSEAGGRDYGYTF. The CDR3 region has the DNA TGTGCCAGCAGTGAAGCAGGGGGTAGGGACTATGGCTACACCTTC.

The chain links TRBV7-2 to TRBJ2-5; D is possibly TRBD2 (5 bases). Trimming left V 7 bases short and J 7 bases short, with 10 bases between. This CDR3 spans 11 amino acids. CDR1 and CDR2 (germline): SGHTA, FQGNSA. CDR3 in DNA: TGTGCCAGCACCTTCCGGGGGACCCAGTACTTC. Its translation is CASTFRGTQYF.

Remarks on this clone: The sample contains more than one DNA sequence encoding this CDR3. The CDR3 reads CASSLDSYGYTF. For the CDR3, the DNA is TGTGCCAGCAGCTTGGACAGTTATGGCTACACCTTC. The chain uses TRBV5-6 and TRBJ1-2; D uncertain. CDR1 is SGHDT, CDR2 YYEEEE, per germline. Trimming pared 0 bases from V and 5 bases from J, leaving 5 bases between. The CDR3 has 12 residues. Based on the CDR3 plus reference TRBV5-6 and TRBJ1-2, the full variable domain is DAGVTQSPTHLIKTRGQQVTLRCSPKSGHDTVSWYQQALGQGPQFIFQYYEEEERQRGNFPDRFSGHQFPNYSSELNVNALLLGDSALYLCASSLDSYGYTFGSGTRLTVV.

The J gene is TRBJ2-1, the V gene TRBV19; 11 bases agree with TRBD2. Per germline, CDR1 LNHDA and CDR2 SQIVND (reference sequence). Trimming cost V 5 bases and J 3 bases; bases outside gene matches: 6. CDR3 size: 16 residues. CDR3 sequence: CASSGSGRVDYNEQFF. CDR3 nucleotide sequence: TGTGCCAGTAGTGGTAGCGGGAGGGTTGACTACAATGAGCAGTTCTTC.

V usage is TRBV28 and J usage is TRBJ1-2; D is unclear. Looked up from germline, CDR1 is MDHEN and CDR2 is SYDVKM. V was clipped by 3 bases and J by 6 bases, with 5 bases between them. The CDR3 loop spans 11 amino acids. CDR3 nucleotides: TGTGCCAGCAGTTTTAAGCATGGCTACACCTTC. Translated, it gives CASSFKHGYTF.

The chain has TRBV9 and TRBJ2-5; 8 bases fit TRBD2. Germline CDR1 and CDR2: SGDLS and YYNGEE. With 2 bases clipped from V and 0 bases from J, the junction kept 6 bases outside the gene matches. This CDR3 region has 16 residues. Here the CDR3 reads CASSVWEAGDQETQYF. CDR3 DNA: TGTGCCAGCAGCGTGTGGGAAGCGGGGGACCAAGAGACCCAGTACTTC.

The chain carries TRBV4-1 and TRBJ2-1; 12 positions agree with TRBD2. The germline V gene has CDR1 MGHRA and CDR2 YSYEKL. The ends lost 4 bases at V and 7 bases at J; junction bases unmatched: 14. The CDR3 spans 18 residues. The CDR3 DNA sequence: TGCGCCAGCAGCCTCCGACTAGCGGGAGTCTTCTCGCGTAATGAGCAGTTCTTC. It is translated as CASSLRLAGVFSRNEQFF.

DNA of the CDR3: TGTGCCAGCAGCTTGGCTGGCGGACTGTCCTACGAGCAGTACTTC. Translating gives CASSLAGGLSYEQYF. This chain links TRBV5-4 with TRBJ2-7; D possibly corresponds to TRBD2 (5 bases). The CDR3 covers 15 residues. The germline V and J ends were trimmed by 0 bases and 1 base, with 11 bases remaining between them. Germline lookup yields CDR1 SGHNT and CDR2 YYREEE (reference sequence).